This TCR beta chain comes out of a study of blood T cell repertoires in COVID-19. Trimming cost V 4 bases and J 7 bases; bases outside gene matches: 8. CDR3 length: 14 residues. CDR1 and CDR2 from the germline V gene are SGHTS and YDEGEE. Method: immunoSEQ multiplex PCR; TCRdb's copy keeps in-frame clones and lacks some. Seen here are more than 200,000 clones, around 85% observed once, and the top ten hold approximately 9.1%. This clone has a single count. What was sequenced was peripheral blood. V and J are TRBV5-8 and TRBJ2-3, with 8 bases identical to TRBD1. The source of this sequence is an older man with acute or convalescent COVID-19. The CDR3 DNA reads as TGTGCCAGCAGCCATAATGGACAGGGCAATACGCAGTATTTT. Its translation: CASSHNGQGNTQYF.